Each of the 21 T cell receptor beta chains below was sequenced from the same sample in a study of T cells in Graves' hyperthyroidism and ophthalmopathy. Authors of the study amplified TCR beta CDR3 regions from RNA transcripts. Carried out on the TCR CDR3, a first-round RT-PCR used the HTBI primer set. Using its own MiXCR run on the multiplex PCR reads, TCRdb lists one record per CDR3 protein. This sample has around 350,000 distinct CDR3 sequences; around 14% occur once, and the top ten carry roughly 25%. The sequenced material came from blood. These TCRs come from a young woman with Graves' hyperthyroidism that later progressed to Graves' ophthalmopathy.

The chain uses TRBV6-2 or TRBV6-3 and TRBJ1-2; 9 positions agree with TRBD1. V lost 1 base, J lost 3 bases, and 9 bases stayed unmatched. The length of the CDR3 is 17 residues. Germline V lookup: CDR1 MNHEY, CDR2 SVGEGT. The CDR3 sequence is CASSYLKNRGPDYGYTF. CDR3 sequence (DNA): TGTGCCAGCAGTTACTTGAAAAACAGGGGGCCTGACTATGGCTACACCTTC.

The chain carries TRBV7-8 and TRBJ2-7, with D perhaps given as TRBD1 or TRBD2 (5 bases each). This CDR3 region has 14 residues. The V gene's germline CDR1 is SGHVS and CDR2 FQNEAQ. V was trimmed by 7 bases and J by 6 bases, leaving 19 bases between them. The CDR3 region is CASTCHLPGPEQYF. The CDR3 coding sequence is TGTGCCAGCACCTGTCACCTCCCGGGACCCGAGCAGTACTTC.

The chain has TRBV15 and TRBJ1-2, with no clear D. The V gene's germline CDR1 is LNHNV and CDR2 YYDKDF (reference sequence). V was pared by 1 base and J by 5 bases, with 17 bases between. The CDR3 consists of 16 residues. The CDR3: CATSRVEGIRSYGYTF. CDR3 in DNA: TGTGCCACCAGCAGAGTAGAGGGTATTAGATCTTATGGCTACACCTTC.

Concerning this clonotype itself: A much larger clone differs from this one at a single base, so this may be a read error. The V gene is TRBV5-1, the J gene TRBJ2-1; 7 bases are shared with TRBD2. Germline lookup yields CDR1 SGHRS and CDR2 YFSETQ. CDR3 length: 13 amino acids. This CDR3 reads CASGKRENNDQFF. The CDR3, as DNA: TGCGCCAGCGGGAAGCGGGAAAACAATGACCAGTTCTTC.

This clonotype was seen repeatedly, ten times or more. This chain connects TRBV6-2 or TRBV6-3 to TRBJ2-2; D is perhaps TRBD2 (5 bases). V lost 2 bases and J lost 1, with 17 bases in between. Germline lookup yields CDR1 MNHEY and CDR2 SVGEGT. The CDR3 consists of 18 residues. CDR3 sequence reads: CASSYLIAPLGNTGELFF. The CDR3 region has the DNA TGTGCCAGCAGTTACCTCATAGCGCCCTTGGGGAACACCGGGGAGCTGTTTTTT.

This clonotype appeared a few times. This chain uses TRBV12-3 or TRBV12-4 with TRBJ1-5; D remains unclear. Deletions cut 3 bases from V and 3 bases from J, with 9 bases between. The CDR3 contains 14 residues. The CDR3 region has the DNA TGTGCCAGCAGTTTCGGCAGAGACAATCAGCCCCAGCATTTT. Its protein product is CASSFGRDNQPQHF.

CDR3 protein: CASKPRDGRTDTQYF. The DNA for the CDR3 is TGTGCCAGTAAACCCCGGGACGGGCGCACAGATACGCAGTATTTT. This chain links TRBV2 with TRBJ2-3; the D call may be TRBD1 or TRBD2 (5 bases each). Germline values: CDR1 SNHLY, CDR2 FYNNEI. Trimming removed 9 bases from V and 1 base from J, with 17 bases in between. The CDR3 contains 15 residues.

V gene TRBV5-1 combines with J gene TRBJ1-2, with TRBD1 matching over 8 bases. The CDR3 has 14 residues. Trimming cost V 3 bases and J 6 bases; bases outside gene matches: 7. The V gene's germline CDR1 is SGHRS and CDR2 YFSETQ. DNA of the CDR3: TGCGCCAGCAGCTCCGACAGGGGAAGTAATGGCTACACCTTC. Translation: CASSSDRGSNGYTF.

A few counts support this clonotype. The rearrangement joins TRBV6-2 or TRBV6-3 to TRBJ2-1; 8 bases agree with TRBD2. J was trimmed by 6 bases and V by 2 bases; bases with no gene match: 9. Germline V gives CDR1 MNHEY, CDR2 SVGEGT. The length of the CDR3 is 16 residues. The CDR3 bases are TGTGCCAGCAGTTACGTGTTCTCGGGAGGGGGCAATGAGCAGTTCTTC. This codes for CASSYVFSGGGNEQFF.

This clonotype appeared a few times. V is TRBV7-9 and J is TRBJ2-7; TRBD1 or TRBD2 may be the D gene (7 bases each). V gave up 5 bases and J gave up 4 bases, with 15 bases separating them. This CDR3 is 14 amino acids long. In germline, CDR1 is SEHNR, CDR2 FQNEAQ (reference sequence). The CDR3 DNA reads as TGTGCCAGCAGCCCGGGACAGCGGGAATACGAGCAGTACTTC. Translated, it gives CASSPGQREYEQYF.

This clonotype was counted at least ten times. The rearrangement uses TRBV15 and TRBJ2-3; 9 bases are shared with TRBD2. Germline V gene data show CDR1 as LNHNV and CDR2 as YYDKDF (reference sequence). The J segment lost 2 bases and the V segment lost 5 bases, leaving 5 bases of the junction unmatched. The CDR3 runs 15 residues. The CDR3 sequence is CATSVSGRSTDTQYF. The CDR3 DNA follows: TGTGCCACCAGCGTAAGCGGGAGGTCCACAGATACGCAGTATTTT.

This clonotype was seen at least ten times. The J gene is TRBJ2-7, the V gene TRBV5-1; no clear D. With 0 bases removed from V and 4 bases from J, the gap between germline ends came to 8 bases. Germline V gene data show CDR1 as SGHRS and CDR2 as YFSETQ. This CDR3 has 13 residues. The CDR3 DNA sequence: TGCGCCAGCAGCTTGGACAGTCAGTACGAGCAGTACTTC. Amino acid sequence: CASSLDSQYEQYF.

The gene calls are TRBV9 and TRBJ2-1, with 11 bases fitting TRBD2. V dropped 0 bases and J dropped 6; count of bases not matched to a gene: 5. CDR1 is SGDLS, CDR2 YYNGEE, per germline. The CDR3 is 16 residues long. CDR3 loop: CASSVGGLAEGNEQFF. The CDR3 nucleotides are TGTGCCAGCAGCGTAGGGGGACTAGCGGAGGGCAATGAGCAGTTCTTC.

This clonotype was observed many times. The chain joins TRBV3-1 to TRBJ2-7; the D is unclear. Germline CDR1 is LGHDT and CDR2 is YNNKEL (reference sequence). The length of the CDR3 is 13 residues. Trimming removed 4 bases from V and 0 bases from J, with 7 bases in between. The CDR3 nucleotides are TGTGCCAGCAGCCCTGGCGGCTCCTACGAGCAGTACTTC. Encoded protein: CASSPGGSYEQYF.

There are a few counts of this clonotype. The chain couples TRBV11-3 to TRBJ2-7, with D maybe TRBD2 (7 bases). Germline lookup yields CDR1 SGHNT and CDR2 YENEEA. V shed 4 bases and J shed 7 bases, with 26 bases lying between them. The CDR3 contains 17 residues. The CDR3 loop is CASSYLLGGAPLGEQYF. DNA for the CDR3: TGTGCCAGCAGCTATCTTCTGGGGGGGGCCCCCCTGGGTGAGCAGTACTTC. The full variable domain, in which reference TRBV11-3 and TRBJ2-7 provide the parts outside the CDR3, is EAGVVQSPRYKIIEKKQPVAFWCNPISGHNTLYWYLQNLGQGPELLIRYENEEAVDDSQLPKDRFSAERLKGVDSTLKIQPAELGDSAVYLCASSYLLGGAPLGEQYFGPGTRLTVT.

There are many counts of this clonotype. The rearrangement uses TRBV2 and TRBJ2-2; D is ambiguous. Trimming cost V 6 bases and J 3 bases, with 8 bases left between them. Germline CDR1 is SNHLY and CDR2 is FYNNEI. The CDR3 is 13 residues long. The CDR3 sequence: CASRKLDTGELFF. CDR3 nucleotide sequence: TGTGCCAGCAGGAAATTAGACACCGGGGAGCTGTTTTTT.

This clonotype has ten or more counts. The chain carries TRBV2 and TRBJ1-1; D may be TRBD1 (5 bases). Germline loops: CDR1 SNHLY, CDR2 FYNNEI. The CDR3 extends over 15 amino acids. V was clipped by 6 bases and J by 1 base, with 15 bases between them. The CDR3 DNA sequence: TGTGCCAGCAGATCGTCCGGGACGGCGAACACTGAAGCTTTCTTT. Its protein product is CASRSSGTANTEAFF.

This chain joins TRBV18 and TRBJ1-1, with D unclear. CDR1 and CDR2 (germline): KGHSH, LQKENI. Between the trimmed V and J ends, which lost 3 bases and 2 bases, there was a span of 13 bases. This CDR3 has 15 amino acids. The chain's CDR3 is CASSPSEVTNTEAFF. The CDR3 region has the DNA TGTGCCAGCTCACCCTCCGAGGTAACCAACACTGAAGCTTTCTTT.

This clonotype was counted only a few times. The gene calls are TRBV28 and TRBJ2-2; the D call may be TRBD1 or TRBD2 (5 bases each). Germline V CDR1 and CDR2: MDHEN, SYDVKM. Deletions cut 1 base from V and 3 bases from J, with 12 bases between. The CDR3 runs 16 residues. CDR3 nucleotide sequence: TGTGCCAGCAGTTTATTTGGGATGGGGGACACCGGGGAGCTGTTTTTT. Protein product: CASSLFGMGDTGELFF.

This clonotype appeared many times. The CDR3 DNA is TGTGCCAGCAGCTTCTCCGGGCCCCCGGGGAGTCAGACCCAGTACTTC. Amino acids: CASSFSGPPGSQTQYF. This chain joins TRBV7-8 and TRBJ2-5; tentative D call: TRBD2 (5 bases). The germline gives CDR1 SGHVS, CDR2 FQNEAQ. Trimming took 3 bases from V and 6 from J, leaving 20 bases between them. This CDR3 comprises 16 residues.

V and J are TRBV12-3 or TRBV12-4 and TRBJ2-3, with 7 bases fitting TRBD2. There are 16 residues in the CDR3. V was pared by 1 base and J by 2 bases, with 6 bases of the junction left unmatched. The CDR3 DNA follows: TGTGCCAGCAGTTTAGGACAGCGGGGATACACAGATACGCAGTATTTT. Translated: CASSLGQRGYTDTQYF.